Below, 32 T cell receptor beta chains from the same sample are listed, as sequenced in a study of CD8 T cells in ankylosing spondylitis. These receptors' antigens are unknown. General study points: A TCR beta motif made of several highly homologous variants seemed typical of ankylosing spondylitis blood.

TCRdb passed the 5' RACE reads through MiXCR, listing each CDR3 protein once. The sample includes a few hundred thousand distinct CDR3 sequences, 15% to 20% seen only once; the top ten take approximately 40%. The sample consisted of blood, either unsorted or a sorted T cell fraction (not recorded which). Source of these receptors: a male donor with ankylosing spondylitis.

This clonotype was observed a handful of times. The chain uses TRBV7-9 and TRBJ2-5, with D possibly being TRBD2 (5 bases). The ends were cut back, 0 bases at V and 0 bases at J, with 8 bases in the middle. CDR1 and CDR2 (germline): SEHNR, FQNEAQ (reference sequence). This CDR3 contains 15 residues. The CDR3 sequence: CASSLAGENQETQYF. The CDR3 DNA reads TGTGCCAGCAGCTTAGCCGGGGAGAACCAAGAGACCCAGTACTTC.

This clonotype was counted between two and nine times. The gene calls are TRBV4-1 and TRBJ1-4, with D uncertain. The CDR3 consists of 14 residues. V dropped 5 bases and J dropped 2 bases, with 9 bases sitting between them. Per the germline V gene, CDR1 is MGHRA and CDR2 is YSYEKL. The CDR3 protein is CASSEGGTNEKLFF. In DNA, the CDR3 is TGCGCCAGCAGCGAAGGAGGCACTAATGAAAAACTGTTTTTT.

This clonotype was counted only a few times. The chain uses TRBV5-1 and TRBJ2-7; D possibly matches TRBD1 or TRBD2 (5 bases each). Germline CDR1 reads SGHRS; CDR2 reads YFSETQ. Deletions cut 0 bases from V and 10 bases from J, with 17 bases between. This CDR3 is built from 14 residues. Written as DNA, the CDR3 is TGCGCCAGCAGCTTGGTGGGGACCGCGGTCATCCAGTACTTC. Its protein is CASSLVGTAVIQYF.

This clonotype was counted ten times or more. V and J are TRBV2 and TRBJ2-7; D may be TRBD2 (6 bases). Germline CDR1 reads SNHLY; CDR2 reads FYNNEI. This CDR3 comprises 14 residues. The V gene lost 1 base and the J gene lost 2 bases, with 9 bases spanning the gap. The CDR3 sequence is CASSEGGATYEQYF. The CDR3 nucleotides read TGTGCCAGCAGTGAAGGCGGGGCGACCTACGAGCAGTACTTC.

This clonotype was observed a handful of times. The chain couples TRBV20-1 to TRBJ2-7; 10 nucleotides line up with TRBD1. The CDR3 has 15 residues. With 0 bases clipped from V and 6 bases from J, the junction kept 8 bases outside the gene matches. Germline assignment: CDR1 DFQATT and CDR2 SNEGSKA (reference sequence). The CDR3 region has the DNA TGCAGTGCTAGAGATCTCAAAGGGACAGGGGTCGAGCAGTACTTC. It encodes CSARDLKGTGVEQYF.

J is TRBJ2-7 and V is TRBV7-2; a possible D gene is TRBD1 (5 bases). Per germline, CDR1 SGHTA and CDR2 FQGNSA. V was trimmed by 0 bases and J by 3 bases, leaving 9 bases between them. The CDR3 contains 14 residues. The CDR3 region has the DNA TGTGCCAGCAGCTTAGCTGCAGGGATCTACGAGCAGTACTTC. Translating gives CASSLAAGIYEQYF.

The J gene is TRBJ2-2, the V gene TRBV29-1; 9 positions agree with TRBD1. Germline values: CDR1 SQVTM, CDR2 ANQGSEA. The CDR3 consists of 16 residues. The V segment lost 1 base and the J segment 6 bases; nucleotides outside the gene matches: 9. DNA of the CDR3: TGCAGCGTTGAAGGAGGGACAGGGCTGGTTGCCGGGGAGCTGTTTTTT. Translating it yields CSVEGGTGLVAGELFF.

The chain has TRBV20-1 and TRBJ2-2; D possibly corresponds to TRBD2 (5 bases). V dropped 3 bases and J dropped 4 bases, with 15 bases sitting between them. The germline V gene has CDR1 DFQATT and CDR2 SNEGSKA (reference sequence). The CDR3 runs 15 residues. The CDR3 nucleotides read TGCAGTGCTAGCCCGGGATACATAATCACCGGGGAGCTGTTTTTT. Residues: CSASPGYIITGELFF.

There are many counts of this clonotype. The V gene is TRBV29-1, the J gene TRBJ1-2; D is possibly TRBD1 (5 bases). V gave up 5 bases and J gave up 1 base, with 17 bases separating them. CDR3 size: 15 residues. CDR1 and CDR2 from the germline V gene are SQVTM and ANQGSEA. The chain's CDR3 is CSVRPPGLGNYGYTF. The CDR3 DNA is TGCAGCGTTCGGCCCCCGGGGCTGGGTAACTATGGCTACACCTTC.

The V gene is TRBV29-1, the J gene TRBJ2-7; D possibly corresponds to TRBD2 (6 bases). Per germline, CDR1 SQVTM and CDR2 ANQGSEA. There are 15 residues in the CDR3. The V gene lost 6 bases and the J gene lost 0 bases, with 18 bases spanning the gap. CDR3 region: CSVEKAGSSSYEQYF. The CDR3 coding sequence is TGCAGCGTCGAAAAAGCGGGCTCCAGCTCCTACGAGCAGTACTTC.

In its sample, this clonotype was seen a few times. The chain combines TRBV12-3 or TRBV12-4 with TRBJ2-7; TRBD2 aligns across 10 bases. V trimming: 7 bases; J trimming: 2 bases; junction bases outside the gene matches: 8. The CDR3 has 15 residues. CDR3 residues: CASTLGLAAPYEQYF. CDR3 bases: TGTGCCAGCACCCTCGGACTAGCGGCACCCTACGAGCAGTACTTC.

This clonotype occurred a few times. V is TRBV7-9 and J is TRBJ2-3, with D possibly matching TRBD2 (6 bases). The CDR3 covers 16 residues. V dropped 5 bases and J dropped 0 bases, with 15 bases sitting between them. The germline V gene has CDR1 SEHNR and CDR2 FQNEAQ (reference sequence). The CDR3 DNA is TGTGCCAGCAGCCACCGGTACGGGGGAAGCACAGATACGCAGTATTTT. It encodes CASSHRYGGSTDTQYF.

This clonotype appeared a few times. The CDR3 DNA sequence: TGTGCCAGCAGCCCCGGGACTTTAACCTACGAGCAGTACTTC. The encoded protein is CASSPGTLTYEQYF. The chain links TRBV7-9 to TRBJ2-7; a weak D match, TRBD2 (6 bases). Germline V CDR1 and CDR2: SEHNR, FQNEAQ (reference sequence). This CDR3 region has 14 residues. Trimming took off 5 bases at V and 2 bases at J, with 13 bases between the two ends.

This chain connects TRBV7-3 to TRBJ2-7; D is perhaps TRBD1 or TRBD2 (5 bases each). Germline lookup yields CDR1 SGHTA and CDR2 FQGTGA. Trimming took 5 bases from V and 3 from J, leaving 14 bases between them. The CDR3 spans 14 residues. CDR3 in DNA: TGTGCCAGCAGCCCCAGTAGGGACCACTACGAGCAGTACTTC. Protein sequence: CASSPSRDHYEQYF.

This clonotype showed up just a few times. This chain uses TRBV20-1 with TRBJ2-7, with D possibly TRBD2 on 6 matching bases. From germline, CDR1 is DFQATT and CDR2 SNEGSKA (reference sequence). The length of the CDR3 is 16 residues. Trimming shortened V by 0 bases and J by 4 bases, and 19 bases separated the two germline ends. The CDR3 nucleotides are TGCAGTGCTAGAGATTTTATGGGACCGGGGACTTACGAGCAGTACTTC. It yields the protein CSARDFMGPGTYEQYF.

The chain recombines TRBV6-2 or TRBV6-3 with TRBJ2-2; 13 nucleotides match TRBD2. This CDR3 is built from 20 residues. Germline CDR1 MNHEY, CDR2 SVGEGT. The V and J ends lost 0 bases and 0 bases, in that order; junction bases with no gene match: 7. The CDR3 DNA is TGTGCCAGCAGTTACTCGGCGAAACTAGCGGGAGGGACGAACACCGGGGAGCTGTTTTTT. Protein sequence: CASSYSAKLAGGTNTGELFF.

The chain links TRBV11-2 to TRBJ2-7, with D perhaps matching TRBD1 (5 bases). V dropped 7 bases and J dropped 3 bases, with 19 bases sitting between them. The CDR3 has 15 amino acids. Per the germline V gene, CDR1 is SGHAT and CDR2 is FQNNGV. This CDR3 reads CASTLGQGFLYEQYF. In DNA form, the CDR3 reads TGTGCCAGCACCCTAGGACAAGGCTTCCTCTACGAGCAGTACTTC.

The chain uses TRBV9 and TRBJ2-7, with D possibly being TRBD1 or TRBD2 (5 bases each). This CDR3 spans 15 amino acids. CDR1 SGDLS and CDR2 YYNGEE come from the germline V gene. The ends were cut back, 0 bases at V and 2 bases at J, with 12 bases in the middle. CDR3 sequence reads: CASSVDWGNPYEQYF. The CDR3 DNA is TGTGCCAGCAGCGTAGATTGGGGGAACCCCTACGAGCAGTACTTC.

This clonotype turned up a few times. The chain links TRBV7-9 to TRBJ1-1, with TRBD1 matching over 7 bases. Germline V gene lookup returns CDR1 SEHNR and CDR2 FQNEAQ (reference sequence). The CDR3 has 15 amino acids. The trim removed 3 bases at V and 2 bases at J, leaving 6 bases unmatched. The CDR3 DNA is TGTGCCAGCAGCTTTAGGGACAGATCTAACACTGAAGCTTTCTTT. It is translated as CASSFRDRSNTEAFF.

A few counts support this clonotype. The J gene is TRBJ2-7, the V gene TRBV20-1; D call uncertain. The V gene lost 5 bases and the J gene lost 1 base, with 9 bases spanning the gap. CDR1 DFQATT and CDR2 SNEGSKA come from the germline V gene (reference sequence). This CDR3 region has 12 residues. The CDR3, as DNA: TGCAGTGCTCGAATGGGTTCCTACGAGCAGTACTTC. This sequence encodes CSARMGSYEQYF.

This clonotype was seen ten or more times. The V and J genes are TRBV7-2 and TRBJ2-7; a possible D gene is TRBD2 (6 bases). Trimming pared 7 bases from V and 4 bases from J, leaving 11 bases between. The germline V gene has CDR1 SGHTA and CDR2 FQGNSA. The CDR3 runs to 12 residues. DNA of the CDR3: TGTGCCAGCAACCAAGGACTATACGAGCAGTACTTC. Translating gives CASNQGLYEQYF.

This clonotype has more than one count but fewer than ten. The rearrangement links TRBV10-3 to TRBJ2-1; 7 bases agree with TRBD1. V shed 2 bases and J 4 bases; nucleotides not matched to a gene: 5. The germline CDR1 and CDR2 sequences are ENHRY and SYGVKD. The CDR3 spans 15 residues. As DNA, the CDR3 is TGTGCCATCAGTGAGCTAGGGGGCGAGTACAATGAGCAGTTCTTC. It yields the protein CAISELGGEYNEQFF.

The V gene is TRBV6-2 or TRBV6-3, the J gene TRBJ2-1; D not resolved. The V end was cut by 2 bases, the J end by 5 bases, with 16 bases between. This CDR3 contains 16 residues. CDR1 and CDR2 (germline): MNHEY, SVGEGT. In DNA, the CDR3 is TGTGCCAGCAGTTACACGGTCCGGAACCTTGACAATGAGCAGTTCTTC. Translated: CASSYTVRNLDNEQFF.

This clonotype was picked up a small number of times. Here the CDR3 DNA reads TGTGCCAGCAGCTTGGGTATAACAGAGCAGTTCTTC. Amino acid sequence: CASSLGITEQFF. The V and J genes are TRBV7-9 and TRBJ2-1; D not certain. Trimming cost V 3 bases and J 10 bases, with 10 bases left between them. The CDR3 length is 12 residues. Germline-derived CDR1 and CDR2 are SEHNR and FQNEAQ (reference sequence).

The V call is TRBV29-1, the J call TRBJ1-1, with D uncertain. The CDR3 length is 13 residues. Germline-derived CDR1 and CDR2 are SQVTM and ANQGSEA. V was cut by 7 bases and J by 2 bases, with 14 bases left in between. Here the CDR3 DNA reads TGCAGCGCCGGAAGGACGGATAACACTGAAGCTTTCTTT. Protein sequence: CSAGRTDNTEAFF.

The chain recombines TRBV29-1 with TRBJ2-7; D tentatively fits TRBD1 or TRBD2 (5 bases each). Germline V gene lookup returns CDR1 SQVTM and CDR2 ANQGSEA. V gave up 4 bases and J gave up 3 bases, with 19 bases separating them. This CDR3 has 15 residues. As DNA, the CDR3 is TGCAGCGTTGCCGGGGCGGGTGGGGTCCTCTACGAGCAGTACTTC. It encodes CSVAGAGGVLYEQYF.

This clonotype was seen ten or more times. The rearrangement joins TRBV9 to TRBJ1-1; TRBD1 aligns across 7 bases. Germline trimming cut 4 bases from V and 4 bases from J; bases unmatched to any gene: 4. This CDR3 has 13 amino acids. The germline V gene has CDR1 SGDLS and CDR2 YYNGEE. The DNA for the CDR3 is TGTGCCAGCAGCCAAGGGGGCGGCACTGAAGCTTTCTTT. The encoded protein is CASSQGGGTEAFF.

The rearrangement joins TRBV11-2 to TRBJ2-6, with 8 bases that match TRBD1. This CDR3 contains 16 residues. With 4 bases clipped from V and 4 bases from J, the junction kept 6 bases outside the gene matches. Per the germline V gene, CDR1 is SGHAT and CDR2 is FQNNGV. CDR3 coding DNA: TGTGCCAGCAGCTCCCAGCAGGGGGCAGGGGCCAACGTCCTGACTTTC. This codes for CASSSQQGAGANVLTF.

This clonotype was counted ten times or more. The rearrangement joins TRBV27 to TRBJ1-5; 10 bases agree with TRBD1. CDR1 and CDR2 (germline): MNHEY, SMNVEV (reference sequence). The length of the CDR3 is 14 residues. With V trimmed by 3 bases and J by 6 bases, 2 bases remained unmatched. The CDR3 loop is CASSLDRGVQPQHF. The CDR3 DNA reads as TGTGCCAGCAGTTTGGACAGGGGGGTTCAGCCCCAGCATTTT.

The rearrangement links TRBV28 to TRBJ2-1; D is ambiguous. There are 15 residues in the CDR3. Germline values: CDR1 MDHEN, CDR2 SYDVKM. Trimming shortened V by 6 bases and J by 5 bases, and 17 bases separated the two germline ends. CDR3 loop: CASSRRHPPHNEQFF. The DNA for the CDR3 is TGTGCCAGCAGCCGCCGACATCCCCCCCACAATGAGCAGTTCTTC.

The CDR3 DNA is TGTGCCAGCAGCTTGGAGGGGGCGCCCCGGTCGAACACTGAAGCTTTCTTT. Its translation: CASSLEGAPRSNTEAFF. V usage is TRBV5-5 and J usage is TRBJ1-1, with TRBD1 matching 7 bases. V gave up 0 bases and J gave up 1 base; unmatched junction bases: 9. The CDR3 spans 17 residues. Germline V CDR1 and CDR2: SGHKS, YYEKEE (reference sequence).

This sequence joins TRBV11-3 and TRBJ2-2, with D maybe TRBD1 (7 bases). Per the germline V gene, CDR1 is SGHNT and CDR2 is YENEEA. Trimming took 5 bases from V and 4 from J, leaving 11 bases between them. The CDR3 runs 14 residues. Written as DNA, the CDR3 is TGTGCCAGCAGCGCGGGACAGAGCACCGGGGAGCTGTTTTTT. Translating it yields CASSAGQSTGELFF.